The 29 T cell receptor beta chains reported below all come from one sample, sequenced in a study of PD-L1 blockade in urothelial cancer. Sequencing was performed with immunoSEQ multiplex PCR; in TCRdb, only in-frame clones are kept and a portion is missing. The repertoire holds tens of thousands of clones, with roughly 90% as singletons. Sample: PBMCs, taken around atezolizumab (anti-PD-L1) treatment. These receptors all stem from a woman aged 70-85 years with urothelial cancer.

The J gene is TRBJ1-1, the V gene TRBV4-2; D not resolved. The CDR3 sequence is 17 residues long. From germline, CDR1 is LGHNA and CDR2 YNFKEQ. Trimming left V 1 base short and J 2 bases short, with 17 bases between. CDR3 protein: CASSQGTTPGLNTEAFF. The CDR3, as DNA: TGTGCCAGCAGCCAAGGTACGACTCCAGGACTTAACACTGAAGCTTTCTTT.

The genes are TRBV29-1 and TRBJ2-5, with TRBD1 as a possible D gene (6 bases). The length of the CDR3 is 14 residues. V lost 6 bases to trimming and J lost 0 bases, with 14 bases between them. Germline CDR1 reads SQVTM; CDR2 reads ANQGSEA. Here the CDR3 reads CSVPDSRDQETQYF. In DNA form, the CDR3 reads TGCAGCGTCCCGGACAGCCGAGACCAAGAGACCCAGTACTTC.

The rearrangement uses TRBV28 and TRBJ2-7, with a weak D call TRBD2 (5 bases). The CDR3 extends over 12 amino acids. From germline, CDR1 is MDHEN and CDR2 SYDVKM. V gave up 0 bases and J gave up 5 bases, with 5 bases separating them. The CDR3 DNA reads as TGTGCCAGCAGTTTATGGACTAACGAGCAGTACTTC. This translates into CASSLWTNEQYF.

V usage is TRBV29-1 and J usage is TRBJ1-1, with a tentative D call TRBD1 (5 bases). Looked up from germline, CDR1 is SQVTM and CDR2 is ANQGSEA. This CDR3 is built from 12 residues. V was trimmed by 6 bases and J by 4 bases, leaving 12 bases between them. CDR3 sequence (DNA): TGCAGCGTCCGAACGGGGGGCACTGAAGCTTTCTTT. The encoded protein is CSVRTGGTEAFF.

The chain couples TRBV25-1 to TRBJ2-1, with 9 bases fitting TRBD2. Germline lookup yields CDR1 MGHDK and CDR2 SYGVNS. J gave up 8 bases and V 2 bases, and 7 bases lay outside the gene matches. The CDR3 totals 15 residues. CDR3 nucleotides: TGTGCCAGCAGTGAACCGGGACTAGCTATCTATGAGCAGTTCTTC. Amino acids: CASSEPGLAIYEQFF.

V and J are TRBV19 and TRBJ2-3; no reliable D call. Between the trimmed V and J ends, which lost 5 bases and 4 bases, there was a span of 16 bases. The CDR3 is 15 residues long. Per germline, CDR1 LNHDA and CDR2 SQIVND (reference sequence). DNA of the CDR3: TGTGCCAGTAGTGGCGGTGCTCTTCGGGCAGATACGCAGTATTTT. Translated: CASSGGALRADTQYF.

This chain connects TRBV19 to TRBJ1-2; TRBD1 matches at 12 bases. The CDR3 extends over 17 amino acids. The germline V gene encodes CDR1 LNHDA and CDR2 SQIVND (reference sequence). With V trimmed by 6 bases and J by 4 bases, 12 bases remained unmatched. CDR3 in amino acids: CASRSIRDRGLGYGYTF. The CDR3 DNA reads TGTGCCAGTAGAAGCATCCGGGACAGGGGGCTGGGCTATGGCTACACCTTC.

V gene TRBV29-1 combines with J gene TRBJ2-7; 14 positions agree with TRBD2. From germline, CDR1 is SQVTM and CDR2 ANQGSEA. The CDR3 loop spans 16 amino acids. Unmatched junction bases numbered 6, after V lost 5 bases and J lost 0 bases. The CDR3, as DNA: TGCAGCGTTAAGACAGGGACTAGCGGGAGCTCCTACGAGCAGTACTTC. Amino acids: CSVKTGTSGSSYEQYF.

As for this clone: At one of its ends the junction is not consistent with the germline gene, which may arise from a read error. CDR3 region: CASSLDGDSTYEQCF. As DNA, the CDR3 is TGTGCCAGCAGCTTAGATGGGGACTCAACCTACGAGCAGTGCTTC. The genes are TRBV5-4 and TRBJ2-7, with D maybe TRBD2 (6 bases). This CDR3 spans 15 amino acids. Germline V CDR1 and CDR2: SGHNT, YYREEE (reference sequence).

This clone was observed once. This chain joins TRBV7-9 and TRBJ1-1, with TRBD1 matching over 10 bases. Germline V gene sequence: CDR1 SEHNR, CDR2 FQNEAQ (reference sequence). With 2 bases clipped from V and 5 bases from J, the junction kept 5 bases outside the gene matches. CDR3 length: 15 residues. The CDR3 nucleotides read TGTGCCAGCAGCTTACCGACAGGGGGCCTGACTGAAGCTTTCTTT. Protein: CASSLPTGGLTEAFF.

J is TRBJ1-1 and V is TRBV6-1; 10 nucleotides align to TRBD1. Trimming at V came to 4 bases and at J to 3 bases, leaving 8 bases not matched to a gene. The CDR3 consists of 16 residues. Looked up from germline, CDR1 is MNHNS and CDR2 is SASEGT. CDR3 residues: CASSADRGLGDTEAFF. In DNA, the CDR3 is TGTGCCAGCAGTGCCGACAGGGGGCTTGGGGACACTGAAGCTTTCTTT.

This clone has more than one count but fewer than ten. V usage is TRBV10-1 and J usage is TRBJ2-7; D is possibly TRBD1 (6 bases). Trimming removed 2 bases from V and 5 bases from J, with 13 bases in between. The CDR3 is 14 amino acids. Germline CDR1 and CDR2: WNHNN and SYGVQD (reference sequence). CDR3 in amino acids: CASSEGAGVDEQYF. The CDR3 bases are TGCGCCAGCAGTGAGGGGGCAGGGGTGGACGAGCAGTACTTC.

This clone occurred a few times. The chain couples TRBV9 to TRBJ1-4; D perhaps matches TRBD1 (5 bases). Germline CDR1 is SGDLS and CDR2 is YYNGEE. CDR3 size: 15 residues. V lost 4 bases and J 3 bases, leaving 13 bases between the germline ends. CDR3 loop: CASSRQGGANEKLFF. The CDR3 nucleotides read TGTGCCAGCAGCCGCCAGGGAGGGGCTAATGAAAAACTGTTTTTT.

J is TRBJ1-5 and V is TRBV18; 9 bases agree with TRBD1. The CDR3 spans 16 residues. V gave up 2 bases and J gave up 3 bases; unmatched junction bases: 5. CDR1 is KGHSH, CDR2 LQKENI, per germline. CDR3 sequence: CASSPYGQGNNQPQHF. The CDR3 DNA reads TGTGCCAGCTCACCATATGGACAGGGGAACAATCAGCCCCAGCATTTT.

The chain has TRBV7-2 and TRBJ1-2; TRBD1 matches at 7 bases. In germline, CDR1 is SGHTA, CDR2 FQGNSA. Trimming cost V 1 base and J 4 bases; bases outside gene matches: 9. The length of the CDR3 is 16 residues. For the CDR3, the DNA is TGTGCCAGCAGCTTAGTAGGGGGCCGTATGACCTATGGCTACACCTTC. Amino acid sequence: CASSLVGGRMTYGYTF.

The rearrangement links TRBV11-3 to TRBJ2-4; the match to TRBD1 covers 12 bases. The CDR3 sequence is 17 residues long. CDR1 SGHNT and CDR2 YENEEA come from the germline V gene. With 5 bases clipped from V and 7 bases from J, the junction kept 12 bases outside the gene matches. The CDR3 DNA is TGTGCCAGCAGCCGGGACAGGGGGCTCGGGGGCGACAACATTCAGTACTTC. Translating gives CASSRDRGLGGDNIQYF.

This sequence joins TRBV28 and TRBJ1-2, with TRBD1 as a possible D gene (5 bases). Deletions cut 5 bases from V and 2 bases from J, with 12 bases between. The CDR3 has 14 amino acids. CDR1 MDHEN and CDR2 SYDVKM come from the germline V gene. CDR3 loop: CASSTGGDNYGYTF. CDR3 nucleotides: TGTGCCAGCAGTACGGGGGGGGACAACTATGGCTACACCTTC.

The J gene is TRBJ2-7, the V gene TRBV7-2; a possible D gene is TRBD1 (6 bases). V lost 5 bases and J lost 3, with 14 bases in between. Germline loops: CDR1 SGHTA, CDR2 FQGNSA. The CDR3 extends over 14 amino acids. The DNA for the CDR3 is TGTGCCAGCAGCGAATACGTCAGGGGCTACGAGCAGTACTTC. Amino acid sequence: CASSEYVRGYEQYF. The variable domain in full, with the rest retrieved from reference TRBV7-2 and TRBJ2-7, is GAGVSQSPSNKVTEKGKDVELRCDPISGHTALYWYRQSLGQGLEFLIYFQGNSAPDKSGLPSDRFSAERTGGSVSTLTIQRTQQEDSAVYLCASSEYVRGYEQYFGPGTRLTVT.

This chain connects TRBV30 to TRBJ2-3; maybe TRBD1 (6 bases). The CDR3 contains 12 residues. The V end lost 4 bases, the J end lost 6 bases, and 11 bases lay between the germline ends. CDR1 is GTSNPN, CDR2 SVGIG, per germline (reference sequence). The CDR3 spells CAWKQGYDTQYF. The CDR3 DNA reads TGTGCCTGGAAGCAGGGGTACGATACGCAGTATTTT.

CDR3 protein: CASSSREQYF. The DNA of the CDR3 is TGTGCCAGCAGTTCCCGCGAGCAGTACTTC. The chain combines TRBV27 with TRBJ2-7; D unclear. Germline V gene lookup returns CDR1 MNHEY and CDR2 SMNVEV (reference sequence). The CDR3 is 10 amino acids. V was trimmed by 4 bases and J by 6 bases, leaving 4 bases between them.

This chain connects TRBV5-1 to TRBJ2-7; a possible D gene is TRBD1 (6 bases). V lost 0 bases to trimming and J lost 7 bases, with 17 bases between them. Germline V gene lookup returns CDR1 SGHRS and CDR2 YFSETQ. This CDR3 has 15 amino acids. The CDR3 here is CASSLGLRGGLEQYF. CDR3 coding DNA: TGCGCCAGCAGCTTGGGACTTCGAGGGGGTTTGGAGCAGTACTTC.

This chain joins TRBV6-1 and TRBJ1-2, with unresolved D. The length of the CDR3 is 13 residues. Germline-derived CDR1 and CDR2 are MNHNS and SASEGT. V lost 8 bases and J 3 bases, leaving 13 bases between the germline ends. Here the CDR3 DNA reads TGTGCCAGCCGCCCGTGGTCAGACTATGGCTACACCTTC. This codes for CASRPWSDYGYTF.

The chain couples TRBV28 to TRBJ1-5, with 7 bases fitting TRBD1. Trimming at V came to 6 bases and at J to 2 bases, leaving 10 bases not matched to a gene. Looked up from germline, CDR1 is MDHEN and CDR2 is SYDVKM. The CDR3 spans 16 residues. The CDR3 sequence: CASSFSQGSGNQPQHF. In DNA, the CDR3 is TGTGCCAGCAGCTTCTCACAGGGGTCGGGCAATCAGCCCCAGCATTTT.

This chain joins TRBV28 and TRBJ1-5, with D perhaps matching TRBD1 (6 bases). V dropped 4 bases and J dropped 0 bases, with 7 bases sitting between them. The length of the CDR3 is 14 residues. Germline CDR1 reads MDHEN; CDR2 reads SYDVKM. Here the CDR3 reads CASSYRDSNQPQHF. The CDR3 nucleotides read TGTGCCAGCAGTTACAGGGATAGCAATCAGCCCCAGCATTTT.

The rearrangement joins TRBV5-1 to TRBJ2-7, with 15 positions matching TRBD2. The J segment lost 1 base and the V segment lost 4 bases, leaving 15 bases of the junction unmatched. The CDR3 runs 20 residues. Germline CDR1 is SGHRS and CDR2 is YFSETQ. This CDR3 reads CASSPQFGLAGGPWSYEQYF. The CDR3 DNA follows: TGCGCCAGCAGCCCCCAGTTTGGACTAGCGGGAGGGCCCTGGTCCTACGAGCAGTACTTC.

This clone was counted a few times. The chain joins TRBV30 to TRBJ1-2, with no clear D. The CDR3 contains 13 residues. The V end lost 0 bases, the J end lost 5 bases, and 10 bases lay between the germline ends. Germline CDR1 and CDR2: GTSNPN and SVGIG (reference sequence). The CDR3, as DNA: TGTGCCTGGAGTGTAGTGGCAGGTTATGGCTACACCTTC. Amino acid sequence: CAWSVVAGYGYTF.

This chain uses TRBV19 with TRBJ2-3, with TRBD2 matching 8 bases. This CDR3 is built from 16 residues. From germline, CDR1 is LNHDA and CDR2 SQIVND (reference sequence). The V segment lost 1 base and the J segment 1 base; nucleotides outside the gene matches: 4. The CDR3 DNA reads as TGTGCCAGTAGTATAGCAGCGGGAGTCGGCACAGATACGCAGTATTTT. Protein sequence: CASSIAAGVGTDTQYF.

The chain is built from TRBV4-2 and TRBJ2-7, with 10 positions matching TRBD2. The germline gives CDR1 LGHNA, CDR2 YNFKEQ. Trimming removed 2 bases from V and 3 bases from J; junction bases left unmatched: 7. CDR3 length: 16 amino acids. The DNA of the CDR3 is TGTGCCAGCAGCCAATCGATAGCGGGAGGACTCTACGAGCAGTACTTC. Amino acid sequence: CASSQSIAGGLYEQYF.

This clone was recorded only once. The rearrangement links TRBV7-3 to TRBJ2-1; 9 nucleotides line up with TRBD2. Germline CDR1 SGHTA, CDR2 FQGTGA. The V segment lost 6 bases and the J segment 5 bases; nucleotides outside the gene matches: 5. The CDR3 loop spans 14 amino acids. CDR3 amino acids: CASSSSGTNNEQFF. The CDR3, as DNA: TGTGCCAGCAGTTCTAGCGGGACCAACAATGAGCAGTTCTTC.